This T cell receptor (beta chain) was captured in a study of blood T cell repertoires in COVID-19. As for the study in general: PBMCs, B-cell-depleted T cells, or T cells provided the cDNA or gDNA that made up the material.

Under the authors' procedure: How many nucleated cells were present was estimated from reference gene primer amplification. Only in-frame clones appear in the TCRdb table, and some are missing; sequencing was by immunoSEQ multiplex PCR. That table supplies the V and J calls and clone size; D and trimming were determined from the DNA. Of under 200,000 clones detected, over 80% appear once; the ten largest clones hold more than 7%. The V gene end was trimmed by 0 bases and the J gene end by 8 bases; junction bases not matched to a gene: 7. The germline CDR1 and CDR2 sequences are LNHDA and SQIVND (reference sequence). The CDR3 is 16 residues long.

J is TRBJ2-1 and V is TRBV19; the match to TRBD2 covers 10 bases. The TCR originated in a woman aged 80 or over with active or convalescent COVID-19. Input material: peripheral blood. The CDR3 spells CASSIDPSGGAHEQFF. The CDR3 DNA reads as TGTGCCAGTAGTATAGATCCCAGCGGGGGGGCCCATGAGCAGTTCTTC.